This entry describes one T cell receptor (beta chain). The antigen remains unidentified. Use of 60 Vbeta and 13 Jbeta primers characterized the PCR. Data came from immunoSEQ multiplex PCR; TCRdb stores just in-frame clones and leaves some out. Of around 150,000 clones listed, roughly 81% are singletons. Trimming at V came to 4 bases and at J to 6 bases, leaving 6 bases not matched to a gene. CDR1 and CDR2 from the germline V gene are LGHNA and YSLEER. This CDR3 has 13 amino acids. This sample was taken from a study of cytomegalovirus exposure and HLA in healthy donors. About the research overall: There were around 100 million unique TCR beta sequences, drawn from 150 million to 200 million T cells, in an earlier analysis.

Study-wide findings and caveats: V- and J-gene trimming in TCR beta was tied to a missense DCLRE1C variant by an analysis performed later. There were reportedly fewer N-insertions in an Asian-associated ancestry cluster than the roughly 680-donor mean, in a later analysis. A likely sequencing artifact accounted for one observed cluster of highly shared sequence variants.

The receptor's source is a man in his late teens or twenties in good health and CMV-seropositive. Sequenced material: PBMCs. The genes are TRBV4-3 and TRBJ2-7, with 7 bases identical to TRBD1. CDR3 loop: CASSPTGAGEQYF. CDR3 bases: TGCGCCAGCAGCCCTACAGGGGCCGGCGAGCAGTACTTC.